One and the same sample provided the 23 T cell receptor beta chains below, sequenced in a study of T cell responses to AZD1222 COVID-19 vaccine. TCRdb's copy holds only in-frame clones and misses some; the assay was immunoSEQ multiplex PCR. The sample lists 160,000 or so clones; around nine tenths were seen once. The specimen was peripheral blood, collected on day 0 of AZD1222 vaccination. The receptor source for this set is an adult in good health.

V usage is TRBV21-1 and J usage is TRBJ1-5; the D segment call TRBD1 is taken from the table without a DNA check. TRBV21-1 constitutes a pseudogene. The CDR3 has 16 amino acids. The CDR3 is CASSKESGSSNQPQHF. CDR3 bases: TGTGCCAGCAGCAAAGAGTCAGGGTCGTCCAATCAGCCCCAGCATTTT.

This clone was seen a single time. An end of the junction differs from the germline gene, which may be a read error. The rearrangement links TRBV9 to TRBJ1-3; 8 nucleotides agree with TRBD1. The CDR3 consists of 17 residues. The germline V gene encodes CDR1 SGDLS and CDR2 YYNGEE. CDR3 nucleotides: TGTGCCAGCAGCGTAGCGCTGACAGGGGAGTCTGTAAACACCATATATTTT. This sequence encodes CASSVALTGESVNTIYF.

The chain has TRBV24-1 and TRBJ2-7; D possibly uses TRBD1 or TRBD2 (5 bases each). The CDR3 totals 13 residues. The V end was cut by 6 bases, the J end by 2 bases, with 10 bases between. The germline gives CDR1 KGHDR, CDR2 SFDVKD. CDR3 nucleotides: TGTGCCACCAGTTCTGGGGGAACCTACGAGCAGTACTTC. This encodes CATSSGGTYEQYF.

The chain is built from TRBV28 and TRBJ1-1; D is possibly TRBD1 (5 bases). There are 14 residues in the CDR3. In germline, CDR1 is MDHEN, CDR2 SYDVKM. The ends were cut back, 6 bases at V and 2 bases at J, with 13 bases in the middle. For the CDR3, the DNA is TGTGCCAGCAGGCCGGGACGTTCAAACACTGAAGCTTTCTTT. Protein: CASRPGRSNTEAFF.

This chain links TRBV4-1 with TRBJ2-7; D is unresolved. The germline gives CDR1 MGHRA, CDR2 YSYEKL. This CDR3 has 15 residues. Trimming removed 6 bases at V and 3 bases at J, with 18 bases between. CDR3 in DNA: TGCGCCAGCAGTCAGAATCCCGGGCCTAACTACGAGCAGTACTTC. Translated, it gives CASSQNPGPNYEQYF.

CDR3 bases: TGTGCCAGCAGCTTATTTGGGCTAGCGGGTACCTACGAGCAGTACTTC. This gives the protein CASSLFGLAGTYEQYF. J is TRBJ2-7 and V is TRBV7-2, with 8 bases aligning to TRBD2. This CDR3 contains 16 residues. Losses at the gene ends were 2 bases for V and 2 bases for J; bases not matched to a gene: 8. In germline, CDR1 is SGHTA, CDR2 FQGNSA.

The V call is TRBV15, the J call TRBJ1-1; the D is unclear. Trimming took off 1 base at V and 0 bases at J, with 9 bases between the two ends. This CDR3 spans 15 amino acids. In germline, CDR1 is LNHNV, CDR2 YYDKDF (reference sequence). CDR3 DNA sequence: TGTGCCACCAGCAGAGGTCCAGAGATGAACACTGAAGCTTTCTTT. This gives the protein CATSRGPEMNTEAFF.

The gene calls are TRBV15 and TRBJ2-4, with TRBD1 as a possible D gene (6 bases). Trimming removed 6 bases at V and 3 bases at J, with 12 bases between. This CDR3 spans 14 amino acids. Germline V gives CDR1 LNHNV, CDR2 YYDKDF (reference sequence). This chain's CDR3 is CATRTGLDKNIQYF. The CDR3, as DNA: TGTGCCACCAGAACAGGGTTGGACAAAAACATTCAGTACTTC.

The V gene is TRBV4-1, the J gene TRBJ1-2, with D unclear. CDR1 and CDR2 from the germline V gene are MGHRA and YSYEKL. CDR3 length: 15 amino acids. Between the trimmed V and J ends, which lost 1 base and 4 bases, there was a span of 13 bases. CDR3 nucleotide sequence: TGCGCCAGCAGCCAAGGGCCAGGAGTCTTCTATGGCTACACCTTC. It specifies CASSQGPGVFYGYTF.

The chain recombines TRBV9 with TRBJ1-4; possibly TRBD1 for D (6 bases). V was shortened by 2 bases and J by 7 bases, with 12 bases between the two germline ends. CDR3 length equals 14 residues. Germline V gene data show CDR1 as SGDLS and CDR2 as YYNGEE. This CDR3 is CASSVQGSGEKLFF. CDR3 nucleotide sequence: TGTGCCAGCAGCGTCCAGGGGTCTGGTGAAAAACTGTTTTTT.

The CDR3 here is CASRQGPTYNEQFF. CDR3 in DNA: TGTGCCAGCCGACAGGGACCAACCTACAATGAGCAGTTCTTC. The chain combines TRBV19 with TRBJ2-1; 7 bases match TRBD1. V lost 9 bases and J lost 2; bases outside the gene matches: 7. The CDR3 sequence is 14 residues long. Per germline, CDR1 LNHDA and CDR2 SQIVND (reference sequence).

This clone was recorded only once. The chain couples TRBV2 to TRBJ2-2; D ambiguous. The CDR3 has 13 residues. V was trimmed by 3 bases and J by 11 bases, leaving 13 bases between them. CDR1 and CDR2 (germline): SNHLY, FYNNEI. The CDR3: CASSEIAADELFF. The CDR3 DNA reads TGTGCCAGCAGTGAGATAGCTGCTGACGAGCTGTTTTTT.

The V call is TRBV19, the J call TRBJ2-3; 9 nucleotides agree with TRBD1. This CDR3 region has 14 residues. CDR1 LNHDA and CDR2 SQIVND come from the germline V gene (reference sequence). V was clipped by 5 bases and J by 2 bases; unmatched bases: 2. The CDR3 sequence is CASSDRGDTDTQYF. The CDR3 DNA reads as TGTGCCAGTAGTGACAGGGGGGACACAGATACGCAGTATTTT.

This clone was found a few times. The chain employs TRBV6-1 and TRBJ2-7; 13 nucleotides agree with TRBD2. V lost 4 bases and J lost 2; bases outside the gene matches: 5. The CDR3 length is 16 residues. The germline V gene encodes CDR1 MNHNS and CDR2 SASEGT. This chain's CDR3 is CASSAGLAGVPYEQYF. Here the CDR3 DNA reads TGTGCCAGCAGTGCCGGACTAGCGGGAGTCCCCTACGAGCAGTACTTC.

V usage is TRBV6-2 or TRBV6-3 and J usage is TRBJ2-5; 7 bases are a match to TRBD1. Germline CDR1 and CDR2: MNHEY and SVGEGT. This CDR3 has 16 residues. J was trimmed by 2 bases and V by 1 base; bases with no gene match: 7. CDR3 bases: TGTGCCAGCAGTTACTACTGGGACAGCGTACAAGAGACCCAGTACTTC. It translates to CASSYYWDSVQETQYF.

This rearrangement joins TRBV24-1 to TRBJ2-1; a weak D match, TRBD2 (5 bases). Germline CDR1 is KGHDR and CDR2 is SFDVKD. The CDR3 runs to 15 residues. V gave up 3 bases and J gave up 1 base, with 9 bases separating them. The CDR3 nucleotides are TGTGCCACCAGTGATCTCGAGGGTTCCTACAATGAGCAGTTCTTC. This codes for CATSDLEGSYNEQFF.

The J gene is TRBJ2-5, the V gene TRBV5-6; 7 bases match TRBD1. Germline V CDR1 and CDR2: SGHDT, YYEEEE. The CDR3 totals 15 residues. V lost 3 bases and J lost 5; bases outside the gene matches: 10. CDR3 sequence (DNA): TGTGCCAGCAGCTCACCTTACAGGGGATTTGAGACCCAGTACTTC. Translating gives CASSSPYRGFETQYF.

This chain connects TRBV11-2 to TRBJ1-6; D may be TRBD1 (6 bases). From germline, CDR1 is SGHAT and CDR2 FQNNGV. V lost 1 base and J 12 bases, leaving 13 bases between the germline ends. The CDR3 spans 14 residues. As DNA, the CDR3 is TGTGCCAGCAGCTTAGGTTGGGGGGGGCGACCCCTCCACTTT. Its translation: CASSLGWGGRPLHF.

V is TRBV7-8 and J is TRBJ2-7; perhaps TRBD2 as D (6 bases). This CDR3 comprises 21 residues. Germline CDR1 reads SGHVS; CDR2 reads FQNEAQ. Trimming took 3 bases from V and 3 from J, leaving 33 bases between them. CDR3 sequence (DNA): TGTGCCAGCAGCTTTTTCTGGGAAGCCGGGACTTCGCCCCCACCAAACTACGAGCAGTACTTC. Translated, it gives CASSFFWEAGTSPPPNYEQYF.

V gene TRBV27 combines with J gene TRBJ2-1, with a weak D call TRBD1 (5 bases). The V gene's germline CDR1 is MNHEY and CDR2 SMNVEV (reference sequence). The V gene lost 5 bases and the J gene lost 4 bases, with 24 bases spanning the gap. The CDR3 sequence is 18 residues long. CDR3: CASSHVPRAPKGYNEQFF. CDR3 sequence (DNA): TGTGCCAGCAGTCACGTCCCCCGGGCCCCCAAGGGGTACAATGAGCAGTTCTTC.

The chain joins TRBV28 to TRBJ2-1; D is perhaps TRBD2 (6 bases). The CDR3 spans 17 residues. V was trimmed by 2 bases and J by 4 bases, leaving 18 bases between them. CDR1 and CDR2 from the germline V gene are MDHEN and SYDVKM. The CDR3 is CASSLRVGLATYNEQFF. The CDR3 DNA reads as TGTGCCAGCAGTTTAAGGGTCGGGCTAGCGACGTACAATGAGCAGTTCTTC.

In nucleotides, the CDR3 is TGTGCCAGCAGCCGCTTAGCCGACAGGGTTAATGGCTACACCTTC. The encoded protein is CASSRLADRVNGYTF. V is TRBV27 and J is TRBJ1-2; 7 bases match TRBD1. This CDR3 region has 15 residues. Germline loops: CDR1 MNHEY, CDR2 SMNVEV (reference sequence). The V segment lost 6 bases and the J segment 6 bases; nucleotides outside the gene matches: 13.

V and J are TRBV6-2 or TRBV6-3 and TRBJ1-5; possible D gene TRBD1, 6 bases. CDR1 MNHEY and CDR2 SVGEGT come from the germline V gene. V dropped 5 bases and J dropped 1 base, with 9 bases sitting between them. The CDR3 contains 14 residues. This CDR3 reads CASSHRESNQPQHF. CDR3 in DNA: TGTGCCAGCAGTCACAGGGAGAGCAATCAGCCCCAGCATTTT.